The TCR beta chain described here comes from a study of blood T cells in healthy people across ages. This clonotype was seen repeatedly, ten times or more. A sample-barcoded 5' primer and a J-beta primer mix were used in a second PCR of roughly 6 to 12 cycles. TCRdb passed the 5' RACE reads through MiXCR, listing each CDR3 protein once. The data show fewer than 2,000,000 distinct CDR3 sequences, about two fifths seen once. The germline CDR1 and CDR2 sequences are MGHDK and SYGVNS. The length of the CDR3 is 19 residues. Trimming at V came to 1 base and at J to 5 bases, leaving 20 bases not matched to a gene.

The rearrangement uses TRBV25-1 and TRBJ2-7, with 7 positions matching TRBD2. This clonotype was obtained from a human donor in good health. The sequenced sample consisted of blood. CDR3: CASSEFSGLVSLDRHEQYF. In DNA, the CDR3 is TGTGCCAGCAGTGAATTCTCAGGACTAGTGTCTCTGGATAGGCACGAGCAGTACTTC.